This note documents a single T cell receptor beta chain sequence. Antigen unknown. The record originates from a study of beta chain features in type 1 diabetes. Study-wide findings and caveats: Cells carrying high TCR expression could end up over-represented when cDNA is sequenced.

Expressed TCRB transcripts got sequenced, as all isolated RNA was reverse transcribed. Repertoires were generated with immunoSEQ multiplex PCR, while TCRdb's copy carries only in-frame clones and drops some. The sample includes fewer than 15,000 clones, about 42% of them seen just once. V was shortened by 0 bases and J by 3 bases, with 11 bases between the two germline ends. This CDR3 contains 16 residues. Germline-derived CDR1 and CDR2 are MNHEY and SVGAGI. The sample taken for sequencing was stem cell memory CD4+ T cells from blood. The chain uses TRBV6-5 and TRBJ2-2; no clear D. This clonotype was sampled from a man aged 18 to 29 in good health. The DNA for the CDR3 is TGTGCCAGCAGTTACTCGTCCGGGTTGGACACCGGGGAGCTGTTTTTT. Translating gives CASSYSSGLDTGELFF.